The present TCR beta chain was sequenced within a study of neurological immune-mediated disorders. A note on this clonotype: Its antigen is unknown.

V dropped 10 bases and J dropped 1 base, with 13 bases sitting between them. The CDR3 contains 14 residues. With 10-nucleotide random UMIs included, cDNA was synthesized by 5'RACE. The output of every sequencing run exceeded 190 million TCR-beta sequences, derived from 15-18 subjects. TCRdb ran MiXCR on the 5' RACE reads and lists one entry per CDR3 protein. The sample yields over 60,000 distinct CDR3 sequences, roughly 4.8% seen once. General observations from the study: Expanded clones shared no CDR3 amino acid sequences across subjects, suggesting private repertoires in all groups.

This chain joins TRBV12-3 or TRBV12-4 and TRBJ2-2, with D possibly called TRBD1 or TRBD2 (6 bases each). The TCR comes from a woman aged 50 to 60 with multiple sclerosis. The sequenced sample was PBMCs. The CDR3 DNA sequence: TGTGCCACTAGTGGAGGGGGGAACACCGGGGAGCTGTTTTTT. The encoded protein is CATSGGGNTGELFF.